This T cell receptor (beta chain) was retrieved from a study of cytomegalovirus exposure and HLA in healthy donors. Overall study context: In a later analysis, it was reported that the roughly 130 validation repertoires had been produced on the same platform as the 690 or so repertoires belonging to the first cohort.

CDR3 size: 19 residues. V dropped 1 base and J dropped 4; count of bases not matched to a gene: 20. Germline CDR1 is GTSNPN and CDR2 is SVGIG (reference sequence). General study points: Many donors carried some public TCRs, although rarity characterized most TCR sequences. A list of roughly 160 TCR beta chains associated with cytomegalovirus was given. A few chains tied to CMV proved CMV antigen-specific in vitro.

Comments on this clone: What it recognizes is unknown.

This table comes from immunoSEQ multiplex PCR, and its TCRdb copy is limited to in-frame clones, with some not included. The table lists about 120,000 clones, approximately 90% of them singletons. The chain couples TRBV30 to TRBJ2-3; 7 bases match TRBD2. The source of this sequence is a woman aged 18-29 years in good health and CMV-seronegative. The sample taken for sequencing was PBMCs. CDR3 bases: TGTGCCTGGAGTGCCCTAACTATTTTTGGCGGGGGTGTGGCAGATACGCAGTATTTT. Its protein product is CAWSALTIFGGGVADTQYF. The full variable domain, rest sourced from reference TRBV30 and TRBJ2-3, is SQTIHQWPATLVQPVGSPLSLECTVEGTSNPNLYWYRQAAGRGLQLLFYSVGIGQISSEVPQNLSASRPQDRQFILSSKKLLLSDSGFYLCAWSALTIFGGGVADTQYFGPGTRLTVL.